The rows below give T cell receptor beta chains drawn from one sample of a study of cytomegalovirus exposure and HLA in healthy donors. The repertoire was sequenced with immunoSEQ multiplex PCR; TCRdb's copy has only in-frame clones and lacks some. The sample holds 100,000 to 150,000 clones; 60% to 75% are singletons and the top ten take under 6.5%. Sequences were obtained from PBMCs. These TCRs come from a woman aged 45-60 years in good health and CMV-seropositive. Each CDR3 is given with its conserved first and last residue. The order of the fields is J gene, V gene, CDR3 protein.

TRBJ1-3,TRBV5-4,CASSWAPSPSGNTIYF
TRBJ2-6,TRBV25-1,CASSDQGTGANVLTF
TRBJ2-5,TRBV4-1,CASSQLGQGVETQYF
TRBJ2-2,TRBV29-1,CSVEEWTSGGPNTGELFF
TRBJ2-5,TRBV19,CASSNRAETQYF
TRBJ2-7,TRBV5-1,CASSLQGGFVSYEQYF
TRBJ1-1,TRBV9,CASSVEGAGGTEAFF
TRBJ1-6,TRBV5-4,CASSSTGTGASPLHF
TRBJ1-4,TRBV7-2,CASSSGPLEKLFF
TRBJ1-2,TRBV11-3,CASSLARQGNYGYTF
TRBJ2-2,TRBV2,CASSGTRGSGTGELFF
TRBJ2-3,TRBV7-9,CAGATMGTDTQYF
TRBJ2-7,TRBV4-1,CASRPSSNNYEQYF
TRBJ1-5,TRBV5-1,CASRPGHGAEPQHF
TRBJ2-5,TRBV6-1,CASSEALYGRETQYF
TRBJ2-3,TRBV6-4,CASSTGPVDTQYF